This is a list of T cell receptor beta chains from one sample in a study of T cell responses to AZD1222 COVID-19 vaccine. The table came from immunoSEQ multiplex PCR; TCRdb's copy has only in-frame clones and leaves some out. The sample includes fewer than 150,000 clones, more than 75% of them seen just once. The sequencing used peripheral blood, collected on day 0 of AZD1222 vaccination. These receptors were obtained from an adult in good health. The CDR3 runs from the conserved cysteine through the conserved F or W. D genes are given only for firm matches.

D: NA
J: TRBJ1-2
length: 14
V: TRBV25-1
DNA: TGTGCCAGCAGGGGTACGGCCGATAACTATGGCTACACCTTC
CDR3: CASRGTADNYGYTF

D: TRBD1
J: TRBJ2-7
length: 17
V: TRBV28
DNA: TGTGCCAGCACCCAAGGTGGGACAGGGTACTTCTCGGTAGTGCAGTACTTC
CDR3: CASTQGGTGYFSVVQYF

D: NA
J: TRBJ2-1
length: 15
V: TRBV18
DNA: TGTGCCAGCTCCGCTTCCAGGGCAGACTACAATGAGCAGTTCTTC
CDR3: CASSASRADYNEQFF

D: NA
J: TRBJ1-2
length: 16
V: TRBV28
DNA: TGTGCCAGCAGTTCCACCACAGGCCTACTAAACTATGGCTACACCTTC
CDR3: CASSSTTGLLNYGYTF

D: NA
J: TRBJ2-7
length: 18
V: TRBV27
DNA: TGTGCCAGCAGTTTATGGGGCGGTTTAGGGTCAGTATCCTACGAGCAGTACTTC
CDR3: CASSLWGGLGSVSYEQYF

D: NA
J: TRBJ2-7
length: 11
V: TRBV19
DNA: TGTGCCAGTCGTCATGAGACAGGACTGTACTTC
CDR3: CASRHETGLYF

D: NA
J: TRBJ1-1
length: 14
V: TRBV28
DNA: TGTGCCAGCAGTCCCCCGGGAGTGGGCACTGAAGCTTTCTTT
CDR3: CASSPPGVGTEAFF

D: NA
J: TRBJ2-3
length: 13
V: TRBV6-6
DNA: TGTGCCAGCAGTTACTTGGCGAGAGATACGCAGTATTTT
CDR3: CASSYLARDTQYF

D: NA
J: TRBJ2-1
length: 13
V: TRBV7-2
DNA: TGTGCCAGCAGCTTAGCGGGGGGCAATGAGCAGTTCTTC
CDR3: CASSLAGGNEQFF

D: TRBD2
J: TRBJ2-1
length: 17
V: TRBV5-1
DNA: TGCGCCAGCTCATCACCCCCCCTGGCTAGCGGTTACAATGAGCAGTTCTTC
CDR3: CASSSPPLASGYNEQFF

D: NA
J: TRBJ1-5
length: 13
V: TRBV30
DNA: TGTGCCTGGAGTGCCGGAGGCAATCAGCCCCAGCATTTT
CDR3: CAWSAGGNQPQHF

D: NA
J: TRBJ2-4
length: 15
V: TRBV7-2
DNA: TGTGCCAGCAGCTTACTGGGGCGAAGGGGAAACATTCAGTACTTC
CDR3: CASSLLGRRGNIQYF